Here is one TCR beta chain with its context. Sequenced by immunoSEQ multiplex PCR; TCRdb stores in-frame clones only, minus some. The sample holds about 36,000 clones; roughly 87% are singletons and the top ten take around 20%. This record belongs to a study of blood T cell repertoires in COVID-19. In germline, CDR1 is SNHLY, CDR2 FYNNEI. Trimming cost V 3 bases and J 8 bases, with 14 bases left between them. The CDR3 has 14 residues. The V call is TRBV2, the J call TRBJ1-3; D call uncertain. The sample taken for sequencing was peripheral blood. The receptor was derived from a man in his sixties with acute or convalescent COVID-19. CDR3 in DNA: TGTGCCAGCAGTGACCCGGTCCAAAGCGACACCATATATTTT. This gives the protein CASSDPVQSDTIYF.